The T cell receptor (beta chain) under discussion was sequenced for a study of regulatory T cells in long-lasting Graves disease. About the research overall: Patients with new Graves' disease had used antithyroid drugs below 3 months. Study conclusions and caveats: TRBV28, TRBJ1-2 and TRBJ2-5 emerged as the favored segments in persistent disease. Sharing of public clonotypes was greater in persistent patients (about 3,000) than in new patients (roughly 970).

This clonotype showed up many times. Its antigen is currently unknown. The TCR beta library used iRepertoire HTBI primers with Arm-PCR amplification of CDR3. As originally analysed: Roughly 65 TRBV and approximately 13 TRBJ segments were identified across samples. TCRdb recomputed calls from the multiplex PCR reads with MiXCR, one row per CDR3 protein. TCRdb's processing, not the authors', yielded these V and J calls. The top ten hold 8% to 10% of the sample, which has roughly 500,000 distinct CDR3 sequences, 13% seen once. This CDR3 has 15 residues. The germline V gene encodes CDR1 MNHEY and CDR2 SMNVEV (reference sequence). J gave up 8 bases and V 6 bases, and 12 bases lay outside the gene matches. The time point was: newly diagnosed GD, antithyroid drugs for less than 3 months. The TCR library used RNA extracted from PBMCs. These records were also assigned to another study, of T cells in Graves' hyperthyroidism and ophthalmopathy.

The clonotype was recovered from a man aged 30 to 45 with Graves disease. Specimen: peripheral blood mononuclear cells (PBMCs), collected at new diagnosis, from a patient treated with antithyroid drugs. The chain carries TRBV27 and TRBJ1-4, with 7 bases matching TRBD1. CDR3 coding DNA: TGTGCCAGCAGCGAGACAGGGCGGTATGGGGAAAAACTGTTTTTT. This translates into CASSETGRYGEKLFF.